Shown below are 27 T cell receptor beta chains from a single sample sequenced in a study of Ad26.COV2.S vaccination and SARS-CoV-2 variants. The treatment is: roughly 20 received Ad26.COV2.S at low or high dose, single or two shots; five or six received placebo; per-sample allocation not given. Collection of samples fell on day 63 after the first vaccine or placebo injection. The repertoire was sequenced with immunoSEQ multiplex PCR; TCRdb's copy has only in-frame clones and lacks some. In the table there are hundreds of thousands of clones, roughly nine tenths of which are singletons. The sample in question was peripheral blood, obtained in a trial of Ad26.COV2.S vaccine versus placebo. These receptors originate from a person aged 18-60 years who received the Ad26.COV2.S COVID-19 vaccine or a placebo.

The CDR3 loop reads CASSDRNTEAFF. The CDR3 DNA reads as TGTGCCAGCAGCGATAGGAACACTGAAGCTTTCTTT. The chain is built from TRBV7-3 and TRBJ1-1; no firm D call. V shed 5 bases and J shed 1 base, with 5 bases lying between them. The CDR3 runs 12 residues. In germline, CDR1 is SGHTA, CDR2 FQGTGA.

The V call is TRBV5-1, the J call TRBJ2-2, with 10 bases matching TRBD1. Germline loops: CDR1 SGHRS, CDR2 YFSETQ. The V and J ends lost 4 bases and 1 base, in that order; junction bases with no gene match: 4. The CDR3 totals 16 residues. CDR3 region: CASSIGQGVNTGELFF. Here the CDR3 DNA reads TGCGCCAGCAGCATTGGACAGGGGGTGAACACCGGGGAGCTGTTTTTT. The full variable domain, rest sourced from reference TRBV5-1 and TRBJ2-2, is KAGVTQTPRYLIKTRGQQVTLSCSPISGHRSVSWYQQTPGQGLQFLFEYFSETQRNKGNFPGRFSGRQFSNSRSEMNVSTLELGDSALYLCASSIGQGVNTGELFFGEGSRLTVL.

V and J are TRBV5-4 and TRBJ2-2; TRBD2 agrees at 14 bases. This CDR3 contains 17 residues. With 4 bases clipped from V and 5 bases from J, the junction kept 7 bases outside the gene matches. Germline lookup yields CDR1 SGHNT and CDR2 YYREEE (reference sequence). Here the CDR3 DNA reads TGTGCCAGCAGCGCGGGACTAGCGGGGGCCCAAACCGGGGAGCTGTTTTTT. Residues: CASSAGLAGAQTGELFF.

This clone was seen a few times. This sequence joins TRBV5-4 and TRBJ1-1, with unresolved D. V lost 2 bases to trimming and J lost 2 bases, with 10 bases between them. Germline V CDR1 and CDR2: SGHNT, YYREEE (reference sequence). The CDR3 is 14 amino acids. The CDR3: CASSLDQTNTEAFF. The CDR3 coding sequence is TGTGCCAGCAGCTTAGACCAGACAAACACTGAAGCTTTCTTT.

V usage is TRBV15 and J usage is TRBJ1-6; unclear D gene. Germline-derived CDR1 and CDR2 are LNHNV and YYDKDF (reference sequence). The CDR3 contains 16 residues. The ends were cut back, 0 bases at V and 9 bases at J, with 15 bases in the middle. CDR3 loop: CATSRDIGGRGSPLHF. CDR3 bases: TGTGCCACCAGCAGAGATATTGGAGGGAGAGGTTCACCCCTCCACTTT.

On this clone itself: The sample carries other DNA sequences with the same CDR3. J is TRBJ2-6 and V is TRBV24-1; D remains ambiguous. The CDR3 length is 12 residues. Germline lookup yields CDR1 KGHDR and CDR2 SFDVKD. V lost 10 bases and J lost 1, with 4 bases in between. The CDR3 sequence: CATSSGANVLTF. In DNA form, the CDR3 reads TGTGCCACTTCGTCTGGGGCCAACGTCCTGACTTTC.

The gene calls are TRBV28 and TRBJ1-5; D gene ambiguous. The V gene lost 2 bases and the J gene lost 9 bases, with 14 bases spanning the gap. From germline, CDR1 is MDHEN and CDR2 SYDVKM. The CDR3 is 14 amino acids. The CDR3 region is CASSLLGFGRPQHF. The CDR3 DNA sequence: TGTGCCAGCAGTTTACTGGGATTCGGCCGGCCCCAGCATTTT.

The chain uses TRBV30 and TRBJ1-6; maybe TRBD1 (5 bases). Germline V gene lookup returns CDR1 GTSNPN and CDR2 SVGIG (reference sequence). The CDR3 covers 10 residues. V lost 3 bases and J 14 bases, leaving 8 bases between the germline ends. For the CDR3, the DNA is TGTGCCTGGAGCTCGGGGGCCCTCCACTTT. Its protein product is CAWSSGALHF.

V usage is TRBV6-5 and J usage is TRBJ2-3; 8 bases are a match to TRBD2. The CDR3 spans 15 residues. The V segment lost 3 bases and the J segment 0 bases; nucleotides outside the gene matches: 2. Germline V gene sequence: CDR1 MNHEY, CDR2 SVGAGI. CDR3 DNA sequence: TGTGCCAGCAGTTATACTAGCGGAAGCACAGATACGCAGTATTTT. Translating gives CASSYTSGSTDTQYF.

This chain uses TRBV29-1 with TRBJ2-3, with D hard to call. Trimming removed 4 bases at V and 2 bases at J, with 10 bases between. Germline CDR1 reads SQVTM; CDR2 reads ANQGSEA. This CDR3 is built from 13 residues. DNA of the CDR3: TGCAGCGTTGTCCCCAGGCACACAGATACGCAGTATTTT. Protein sequence: CSVVPRHTDTQYF.

V gene TRBV5-5 combines with J gene TRBJ2-7; D may match TRBD1 or TRBD2 (6 bases each). The CDR3 runs to 16 residues. Trimming shortened V by 0 bases and J by 3 bases, and 16 bases separated the two germline ends. Germline assignment: CDR1 SGHKS and CDR2 YYEKEE (reference sequence). CDR3 DNA sequence: TGTGCCAGCAGCTTGGCAGGGGTAGCGGCACTCTACGAGCAGTACGTC. Protein sequence: CASSLAGVAALYEQYV.

This chain uses TRBV6-2 or TRBV6-3 with TRBJ2-5, with D maybe TRBD2 (5 bases). With 2 bases removed from V and 3 bases from J, the gap between germline ends came to 7 bases. Germline values: CDR1 MNHEY, CDR2 SVGEGT. The CDR3 length is 13 residues. Written as DNA, the CDR3 is TGTGCCAGCAGTTACGAGAGGGAAGAGACCCAGTACTTC. This translates into CASSYEREETQYF.

This clone was picked up one time. The chain is built from TRBV7-6 and TRBJ1-1; weak D call: TRBD1 (5 bases). Looked up from germline, CDR1 is SGHVS and CDR2 is FNYEAQ. Trimming removed 1 base at V and 5 bases at J, with 14 bases between. The CDR3 contains 15 residues. As DNA, the CDR3 is TGTGCCAGCAGCTTAGTGGGGACCAGCGGTACTGAAGCTTTCTTT. It specifies CASSLVGTSGTEAFF.

The V call is TRBV18, the J call TRBJ1-4, with D hard to call. The germline V gene has CDR1 KGHSH and CDR2 LQKENI. This CDR3 contains 16 residues. Trimming removed 2 bases at V and 0 bases at J, with 10 bases between. The CDR3 loop reads CASSPRVGATNEKLFF. CDR3 nucleotides: TGTGCCAGCTCACCAAGGGTCGGTGCAACTAATGAAAAACTGTTTTTT.

This clone was seen once. The V gene is TRBV7-2, the J gene TRBJ2-5; D gene ambiguous. CDR1 is SGHTA and CDR2 is FQGNSA in the germline V gene. The ends were cut back, 2 bases at V and 1 base at J, with 5 bases in the middle. This CDR3 is built from 13 residues. Here the CDR3 DNA reads TGTGCCAGCAGCTTAACATTCCAAGAGACCCAGTACTTC. Protein sequence: CASSLTFQETQYF.

The chain has TRBV28 and TRBJ1-2, with D perhaps TRBD1 (6 bases). V lost 6 bases to trimming and J lost 4 bases, with 12 bases between them. The CDR3 loop spans 13 amino acids. In germline, CDR1 is MDHEN, CDR2 SYDVKM. The CDR3 loop reads CASRSPGAYGYTF. Here the CDR3 DNA reads TGTGCCAGCAGGTCGCCAGGGGCCTATGGCTACACCTTC.

Remarks on this clone: Other DNA variants within this sample encode the same CDR3. The chain recombines TRBV7-6 with TRBJ2-7, with unresolved D. This CDR3 contains 13 residues. V lost 4 bases and J lost 3, with 10 bases in between. Germline CDR1 is SGHVS and CDR2 is FNYEAQ. The CDR3 nucleotides read TGTGCCAGCAGCTCCGGACCGAACTACGAGCAGTACTTC. Translated, it gives CASSSGPNYEQYF.

In the case of this clone: Different DNA sequences within this sample yield the same CDR3. V and J are TRBV5-1 and TRBJ2-1, with TRBD2 matching 11 bases. V dropped 0 bases and J dropped 10; count of bases not matched to a gene: 6. The germline CDR1 and CDR2 sequences are SGHRS and YFSETQ. There are 15 residues in the CDR3. The CDR3: CASSLVLAGAGEQFF. CDR3 nucleotides: TGCGCCAGCAGCTTGGTACTAGCGGGGGCAGGGGAGCAGTTCTTC.

The chain employs TRBV2 and TRBJ2-7; D ambiguous. Looked up from germline, CDR1 is SNHLY and CDR2 is FYNNEI. This CDR3 has 15 amino acids. Here the CDR3 reads CVSTGVSLASYEQYV. CDR3 bases: TGTGTCTCAACGGGCGTTAGCTTGGCGTCCTACGAGCAGTACGTC.

Concerning this clone itself: The junction departs from germline at one end; a sequencing error may be responsible. The V and J genes are TRBV2 and TRBJ2-1; 10 bases are a match to TRBD2. The CDR3 has 12 amino acids. Germline CDR1 reads SNHLY; CDR2 reads FYNNEI. The CDR3 coding sequence is TGTGCCAGCAGTAGGCTAGCGGGAGTTTTCCTCTTC. It is translated as CASSRLAGVFLF.

The chain carries TRBV19 and TRBJ2-6; 7 positions match TRBD1. V dropped 8 bases and J dropped 2; count of bases not matched to a gene: 6. The germline CDR1 and CDR2 sequences are LNHDA and SQIVND (reference sequence). CDR3 length: 15 amino acids. The CDR3 DNA follows: TGTGCCAGTTTGAATCAGGGGGCTGGGGCCAACGTCCTGACTTTC. Protein sequence: CASLNQGAGANVLTF.

The chain combines TRBV9 with TRBJ2-3; 7 bases line up with TRBD2. Germline V gene lookup returns CDR1 SGDLS and CDR2 YYNGEE. The junction had 7 bases not matched to a gene; V was cut back by 4 bases and J by 2 bases. The CDR3 is made up of 15 amino acids. The CDR3 spells CASSITSDNTDTQYF. The CDR3 DNA reads TGTGCCAGCAGCATAACTAGCGACAACACAGATACGCAGTATTTT.

This sequence joins TRBV10-3 and TRBJ2-5; 8 nucleotides line up with TRBD1. CDR3 size: 15 residues. Unmatched junction bases numbered 9, after V lost 4 bases and J lost 5 bases. The germline CDR1 and CDR2 sequences are ENHRY and SYGVKD. In DNA form, the CDR3 reads TGTGCCATCAGTGGTGCCGACAGGGGATCGGAGACCCAGTACTTC. Encoded protein: CAISGADRGSETQYF.

This chain joins TRBV6-5 and TRBJ2-5; D may be TRBD1 (5 bases). Germline lookup yields CDR1 MNHEY and CDR2 SVGAGI. V was cut by 2 bases and J by 4 bases, with 14 bases left in between. The CDR3 is made up of 15 amino acids. The DNA of the CDR3 is TGTGCCAGCAGTTACGCAGGACATCCGGGAGAGACCCAGTACTTC. It translates to CASSYAGHPGETQYF.

The chain combines TRBV18 with TRBJ2-4; D might be TRBD1 or TRBD2, each matching 5 bases. Per germline, CDR1 KGHSH and CDR2 LQKENI. The CDR3 is made up of 15 amino acids. V was pared by 0 bases and J by 6 bases, with 12 bases between. CDR3 nucleotides: TGTGCCAGCTCACCACCCGTCAGGGCGGGAAACATTCAGTACTTC. As protein: CASSPPVRAGNIQYF. Based on the CDR3 plus reference TRBV18 and TRBJ2-4, the full variable domain is NAGVMQNPRHLVRRRGQEARLRCSPMKGHSHVYWYRQLPEEGLKFMVYLQKENIIDESGMPKERFSAEFPKEGPSILRIQQVVRGDSAAYFCASSPPVRAGNIQYFGAGTRLSVL.

As DNA, the CDR3 is TGCGCCAGCAGCTTGGAGTTCCCGGGACAGGCCAACTATGGCTACACCTTC. It specifies CASSLEFPGQANYGYTF. V usage is TRBV5-1 and J usage is TRBJ1-2; 8 nucleotides align to TRBD1. The CDR3 has 17 amino acids. With V trimmed by 0 bases and J by 2 bases, 9 bases remained unmatched. Germline values: CDR1 SGHRS, CDR2 YFSETQ. Variable domain in full (rest from reference TRBV5-1 and TRBJ1-2): KAGVTQTPRYLIKTRGQQVTLSCSPISGHRSVSWYQQTPGQGLQFLFEYFSETQRNKGNFPGRFSGRQFSNSRSEMNVSTLELGDSALYLCASSLEFPGQANYGYTFGSGTRLTVV.

V gene TRBV9 combines with J gene TRBJ2-3; the match to TRBD2 covers 13 bases. Trimming removed 2 bases from V and 3 bases from J; junction bases left unmatched: 3. Germline loops: CDR1 SGDLS, CDR2 YYNGEE. There are 16 residues in the CDR3. This chain's CDR3 is CASSVELAGGTDTQYF. In DNA form, the CDR3 reads TGTGCCAGCAGCGTTGAACTAGCGGGAGGGACAGATACGCAGTATTTT.